This is a list of T cell receptor beta chains from one sample in a study of cytomegalovirus exposure and HLA in healthy donors. Sequenced by immunoSEQ multiplex PCR; TCRdb stores in-frame clones only, minus some. Of more than 100,000 clones in the sample, 65% to 80% were seen once. The sample was PBMCs. These receptors all stem from a woman between 18 and 29 years old in good health and CMV-seropositive. Both conserved end residues are part of each CDR3. The D gene is left open where the match is weak. A row's size may be missing; if present it is once, few, many or a size class.

j_call	d_call	clone_size	v_call	cdr3_nt	cdr3_aa
TRBJ1-1	-	-	TRBV7-3	TGTGCCAGCAGTAAACGGGGAGCCACTGAAGCTTTCTTT	CASSKRGATEAFF
TRBJ1-5	-	-	TRBV5-5	TGTGCCAGCAAGCCATCACCTTTAGAACAGCCCCAGCATTTT	CASKPSPLEQPQHF
TRBJ1-1	-	few	TRBV9	TGTGCCAGCAGCGTAGAAGGTTGGGCAGGCCCGGGAGACACTGAAGCTTTCTTT	CASSVEGWAGPGDTEAFF
TRBJ2-3	TRBD2	-	TRBV19	TGTGCCAGTAGTCCGAGGACTAGCGGGGGGCAATACCGCACAGATACGCAGTATTTT	CASSPRTSGGQYRTDTQYF
TRBJ1-2	TRBD1	-	TRBV6-1	TGTGCCGGGAGACAGGGGGGTAGGCCTTATGGCTACACCTTC	CAGRQGGRPYGYTF
TRBJ1-1	-	-	TRBV6-5	TGTGCCAGCAATTCAGGGGCCGCTGAAGCTTTCTTT	CASNSGAAEAFF
TRBJ2-3	TRBD2	few	TRBV7-3	TGTGCCAGCAGCTTATTTAGCTTGGGGTCTAGCGGGGGCGATACGCAGTATTTT	CASSLFSLGSSGGDTQYF
TRBJ1-1	-	-	TRBV11-2	TGTGCCAGCAGCTATAATCTCTGGAGTATGAACACTGAAGCTTTCTTT	CASSYNLWSMNTEAFF
TRBJ2-2	TRBD2	-	TRBV2	TGTGCCAGTGGGGGACTAGCGGGCAACACCGGGGAGCTGTTTTTT	CASGGLAGNTGELFF
TRBJ1-6	TRBD1	-	TRBV5-1	TGCGCCAGCAGCCCTGTACCGGGACAGGGTTTACCCCTCCACTTT	CASSPVPGQGLPLHF
TRBJ2-2	-	-	TRBV15	TGTGCCACCAGCAGGGAGACCGGCGCCGGGGAGCTGTTTTTT	CATSRETGAGELFF
TRBJ2-3	-	-	TRBV4-2	TGTGCCAGCAGCCAAGATCGGTGGGCTAGCGTCGGAGATACGCAGTATTTT	CASSQDRWASVGDTQYF
TRBJ2-3	-	once	TRBV9	TGTGCCAGCAGCGCCTCTAGCACAGATACGCAGTATTTT	CASSASSTDTQYF
TRBJ2-7	-	once	TRBV7-6	TGTGCCAGCAGCCCAATAGGGGCAGGGCCCTACGAGCAGTACTTC	CASSPIGAGPYEQYF
TRBJ1-1	-	-	TRBV27	TGTGCCAGCAGTTTATTGGCAGGGCAATTCACTGAAGCTTTCTTT	CASSLLAGQFTEAFF
TRBJ2-2	-	-	TRBV18	TGTGCCAGCTCACCAGGGGAGACCGGGGAGCTGTTTTTT	CASSPGETGELFF
TRBJ2-5	TRBD2	once	TRBV7-9	TGTGCCAGCACCCTGGGAAGCGGGGGGGCTAAGGACCAAGAGACCCAGTACTTC	CASTLGSGGAKDQETQYF
TRBJ2-3	TRBD2	few	TRBV5-6	TGTGCCAGCAGCGAGGAAAGCGGGGGGGCAACAGATACGCAGTATTTT	CASSEESGGATDTQYF
TRBJ1-3	-	-	TRBV27	TGTGCCAGCAGCAGCAGACAAACCCTTGGAAACACCATATATTTT	CASSSRQTLGNTIYF
TRBJ1-1	TRBD1	-	TRBV9	TGTGCCAGCAGCCCCCACCGGGACAGGGAACCGTCCTTT	CASSPHRDREPSF
TRBJ2-3	TRBD2	-	TRBV5-1	TGCGCCAGCAGGCTAGCGGGGTTCACAGATACGCAGTATTTT	CASRLAGFTDTQYF
TRBJ1-3	TRBD1	-	TRBV27	TGTGCCAGCAGTCTCGGGACAGGGTTTGCTGGAAACACCATATATTTT	CASSLGTGFAGNTIYF